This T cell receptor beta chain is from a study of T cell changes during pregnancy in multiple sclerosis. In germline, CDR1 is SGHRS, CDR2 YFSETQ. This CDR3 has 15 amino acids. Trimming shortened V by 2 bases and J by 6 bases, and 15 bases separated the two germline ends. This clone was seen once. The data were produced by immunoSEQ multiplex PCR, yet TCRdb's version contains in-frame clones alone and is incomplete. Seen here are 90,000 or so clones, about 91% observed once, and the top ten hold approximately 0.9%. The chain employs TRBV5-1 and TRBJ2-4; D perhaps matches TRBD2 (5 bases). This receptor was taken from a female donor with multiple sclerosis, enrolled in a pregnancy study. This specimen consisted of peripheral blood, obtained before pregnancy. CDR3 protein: CASSFLEGARNIQYF. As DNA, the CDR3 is TGCGCCAGCAGCTTTTTAGAGGGCGCGAGAAACATTCAGTACTTC.